A selection of T cell receptor beta chains follows, all from one sample in a study of control samples from healthy donors and cancer patients. Profiled with immunoSEQ multiplex PCR; TCRdb holds only in-frame clones, not every one. The profile shows 100,000 to 150,000 clones, roughly 91% of them singletons. Sample: PBMCs. Every receptor here comes from a man between 50 and 59 years old with head and neck cancer. CDR3s include the opening cysteine and the closing phenylalanine or tryptophan. The D gene is left open where the match is weak. Clone size is shown for a subset of rows, as once, few, many or a class of expanded clone.

cdr3_length | clone_size | j_call | d_call | v_call | cdr3_nt | cdr3_aa
11 | NA | TRBJ2-7 | NA | TRBV29-1 | TGCAGCGTCGGGGTCTCCTACGAGCAGTACTTC | CSVGVSYEQYF
17 | NA | TRBJ2-6 | TRBD1 | TRBV4-2 | TGTGCCAGCAGCCAAGCGACAGGGTCCTCTGGGGCCAACGTCCTGACTTTC | CASSQATGSSGANVLTF
16 | NA | TRBJ2-7 | NA | TRBV9 | TGTGCCAGCAGCCCCGGGGGGGGGACAGGAAACTACGAGCAGTACTTC | CASSPGGGTGNYEQYF
15 | few | TRBJ2-5 | TRBD2 | TRBV28 | TGTGCCAGCAGTTTAATCGGGGGGGCCTCAGAGACCCAGTACTTC | CASSLIGGASETQYF
14 | NA | TRBJ2-3 | NA | TRBV3-1/TRBV3-2 | TGTGCCAGCAATTCGGGACTGCGGACAGATACGCAGTATTTT | CASNSGLRTDTQYF
13 | NA | TRBJ1-1 | NA | TRBV5-5 | TGTGCCAGCAGCTTGGCAGTGAACACTGAAGCTTTCTTT | CASSLAVNTEAFF
13 | NA | TRBJ2-3 | NA | TRBV4-3 | TGCGCCAGCAGCCAAGATCCCCCAAATACGCAGTATTTT | CASSQDPPNTQYF
13 | NA | TRBJ1-2 | NA | TRBV14 | TGTGCCAGCAGCCAGGGAGGGGATGATGGCTACACCTTC | CASSQGGDDGYTF
15 | once | TRBJ2-5 | NA | TRBV7-2 | TGTGCCAGCAGCGCCCGGGGGGCAGACCAAGAGACCCAGTACTTC | CASSARGADQETQYF
17 | NA | TRBJ2-3 | NA | TRBV21-1 | TGTGCCAGCAGCTGCGAATGGACGGCATGTAGCACAGATACGCAGTATTTT | CASSCEWTACSTDTQYF
14 | NA | TRBJ1-1 | NA | TRBV5-1 | TGCGCCAGCAGCTTGGATGGCTGGGCCCCTGAAGCTTTCTTT | CASSLDGWAPEAFF
15 | once | TRBJ2-6 | NA | TRBV7-2 | TGTGCCAGCAGCCCCGAAATCTCTGGGGCCAACGTCCTGACTTTC | CASSPEISGANVLTF
14 | NA | TRBJ1-3 | TRBD1 | TRBV7-8 | TGTGCCAGCAGCTTCCGACAGGGAGGGAACACCATATATTTT | CASSFRQGGNTIYF
14 | NA | TRBJ1-1 | NA | TRBV6-6 | TGTGCCAGCAGTTCTTACATCGGGGGCACTGAAGCTTTCTTT | CASSSYIGGTEAFF
13 | NA | TRBJ1-1 | NA | TRBV6-5 | TGTGCCACCTCGGTGACAGGGAACACTGAAGCTTTCTTT | CATSVTGNTEAFF
17 | once | TRBJ1-5 | NA | TRBV21-1 | TGTGCCAGCAGCAAAGGGGCTTTAGGGGACAGGTCTCAGCCCCAGCATTTT | CASSKGALGDRSQPQHF
14 | NA | TRBJ1-2 | NA | TRBV5-1 | TGCGCCAGCAGCTTGGAGGGGACTAACTATGGCTACACCTTC | CASSLEGTNYGYTF